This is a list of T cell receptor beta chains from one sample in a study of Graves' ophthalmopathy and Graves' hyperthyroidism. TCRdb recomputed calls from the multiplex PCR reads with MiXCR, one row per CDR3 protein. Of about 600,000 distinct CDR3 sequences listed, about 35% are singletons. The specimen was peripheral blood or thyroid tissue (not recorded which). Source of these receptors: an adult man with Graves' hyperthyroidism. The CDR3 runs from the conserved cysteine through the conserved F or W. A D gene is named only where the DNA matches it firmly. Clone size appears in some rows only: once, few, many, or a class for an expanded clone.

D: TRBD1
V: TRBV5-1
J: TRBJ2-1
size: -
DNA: TGCGCCAGCAGCTTGGAGGGACAGGGGAACAATGAGCAGTTCTTC
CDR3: CASSLEGQGNNEQFF

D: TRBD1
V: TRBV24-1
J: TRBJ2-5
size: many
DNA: TGTGCCACCAGTGAACTTGGGACAGGGCAACGAGAGACCCAGTACTTC
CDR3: CATSELGTGQRETQYF

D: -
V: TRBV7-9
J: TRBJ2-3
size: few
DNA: TGTGCCAGCAGCCAAGGCGATACGCAGTATTTT
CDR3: CASSQGDTQYF

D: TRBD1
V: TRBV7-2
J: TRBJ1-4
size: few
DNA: TGTGCCAGCAGCTTCCAAGGACAGGGTCGGCATAATGAAAAACTGTTTTTT
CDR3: CASSFQGQGRHNEKLFF

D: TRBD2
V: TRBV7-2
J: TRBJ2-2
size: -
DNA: TGTGCCAGCAGCAGGACTAGCGGGGGGTACACCGGGGAGCTGTTTTTT
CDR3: CASSRTSGGYTGELFF

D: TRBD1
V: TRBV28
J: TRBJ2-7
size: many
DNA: TGTGCCAGCAGTCGGGGGACAGGGAGGAACGAGCAGTACTTC
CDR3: CASSRGTGRNEQYF

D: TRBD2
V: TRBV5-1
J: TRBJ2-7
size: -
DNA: TGCGCCAGCAGCTCATCTCTGCAAGCGGGAGTATCGGCCTACGAGCAGTACTTC
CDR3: CASSSSLQAGVSAYEQYF

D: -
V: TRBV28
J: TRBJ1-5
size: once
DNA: TGTGCCAGCAGTTTAAGGACGCTTAGCAATCAGCCCCAGCATTTT
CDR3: CASSLRTLSNQPQHF

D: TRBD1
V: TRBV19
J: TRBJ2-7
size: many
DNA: TGTGCCAGTAGGCGGACAGGGCCCAGCTCCTACGAGCAGTACTTC
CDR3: CASRRTGPSSYEQYF

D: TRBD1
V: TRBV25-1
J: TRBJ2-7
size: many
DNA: TGTGCCAGCAGTGAAGCTCAGGGGGAGAGGGAGCAGTACTTC
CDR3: CASSEAQGEREQYF

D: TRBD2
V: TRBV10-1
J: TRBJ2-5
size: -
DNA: TGCGCCAGCAGCGACGGACTAGAGGAGACCCAGTACTTC
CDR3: CASSDGLEETQYF

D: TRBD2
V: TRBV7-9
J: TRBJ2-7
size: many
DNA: TGTGCCAGCAGCTCCCACCTCGGCGGGAGCTCCTACGAGCAGTACTTC
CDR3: CASSSHLGGSSYEQYF

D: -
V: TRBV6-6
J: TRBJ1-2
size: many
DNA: TGTGCCAGCAGACGCCAGGAGGGAGAGTTATATGGCTACACCTTC
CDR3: CASRRQEGELYGYTF

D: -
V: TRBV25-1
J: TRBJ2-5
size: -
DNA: TGTGCCAGCAGCCCCGACGGGGTAATGGAGACCCAGTACTTC
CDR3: CASSPDGVMETQYF

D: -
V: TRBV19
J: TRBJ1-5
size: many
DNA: TGTGCCAGTAGTCCTCAGGCTATTAGCAATCAGCCCCAGCATTTT
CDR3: CASSPQAISNQPQHF

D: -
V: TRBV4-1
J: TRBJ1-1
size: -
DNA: TGCGCCAGCAGCACGACCTCCCTCAGGGACAACACTGAAGCTTTCTTT
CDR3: CASSTTSLRDNTEAFF

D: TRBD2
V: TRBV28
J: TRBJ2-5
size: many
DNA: TGTGCCAGCAGTTTGAGCGGGAGGGCCCAAGAGACCCAGTACTTC
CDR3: CASSLSGRAQETQYF

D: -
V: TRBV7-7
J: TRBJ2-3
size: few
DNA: TGTGCTAGCAGCTTATCCAGGGCCCCAATTATCACAGATACGCAGTATTTT
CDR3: CASSLSRAPIITDTQYF

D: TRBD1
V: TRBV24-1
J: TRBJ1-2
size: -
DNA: TGTGCCACCAGTGACGGACAGGGAGGGAACTATGGCTACACCTTC
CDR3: CATSDGQGGNYGYTF

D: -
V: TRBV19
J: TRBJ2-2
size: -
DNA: TGTGCCGCACGGGACGGAACGAACACCGGGGAGCTGTTTTTT
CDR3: CAARDGTNTGELFF

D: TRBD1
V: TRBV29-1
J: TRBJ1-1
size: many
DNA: TGCAGCGGAACAGGGGGCTCTGAAGCTTTCTTT
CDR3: CSGTGGSEAFF

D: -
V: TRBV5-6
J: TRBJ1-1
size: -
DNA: TGTGCCAGCAGTAGATACCAGGGGACTGAAGCTTTCTTT
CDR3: CASSRYQGTEAFF

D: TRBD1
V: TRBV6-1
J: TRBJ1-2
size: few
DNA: TGTGCCAGCAGTTTATCCGGGACAGCTAACTATGGCTACACCTTC
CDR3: CASSLSGTANYGYTF

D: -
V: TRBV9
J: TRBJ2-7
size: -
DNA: TGTGCCAGCAGCGTACGAGTAGGGGGGCGCGAGCAGTACTTC
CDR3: CASSVRVGGREQYF

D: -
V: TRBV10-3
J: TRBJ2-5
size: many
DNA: TGTGCCATCAGTGACCGGGTACAAGAGACCCAGTACTTC
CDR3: CAISDRVQETQYF

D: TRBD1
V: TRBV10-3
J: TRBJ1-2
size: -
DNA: TGTGCCAGCAGGGAGTGGACAGGGGGCGACTATGGCTACACCTTC
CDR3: CASREWTGGDYGYTF

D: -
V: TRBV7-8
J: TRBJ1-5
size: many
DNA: TGTGCCAGCAGCCTCGGTGGGAGGGTCCCCCATAGCAATCAGCCCCAGCATTTT
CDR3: CASSLGGRVPHSNQPQHF

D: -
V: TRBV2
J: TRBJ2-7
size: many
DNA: TGTGCCAGCAGTGAAGTCACGGGAGTCCACGAGCGGTACTTC
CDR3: CASSEVTGVHERYF

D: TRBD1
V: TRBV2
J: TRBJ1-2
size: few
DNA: TGTGGCAGCAGGGGACCACTGGACAGGGGCTATGGCTACACCTTC
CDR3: CGSRGPLDRGYGYTF

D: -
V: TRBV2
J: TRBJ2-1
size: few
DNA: TGTGCCAGCAGAGCTACGGCAGGGAATGAGCAGTTCTTC
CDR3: CASRATAGNEQFF

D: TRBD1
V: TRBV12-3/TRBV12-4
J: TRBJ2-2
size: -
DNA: TGTGCCAGCAGAAGACAGGGTGCGAACACCGGGGAGCTGTTTTTT
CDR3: CASRRQGANTGELFF

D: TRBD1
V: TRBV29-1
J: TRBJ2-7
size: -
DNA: TGCAGCGTTCCAACGGGGGGGACAGGGGGTTACAATGAGCAGTACTTC
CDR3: CSVPTGGTGGYNEQYF

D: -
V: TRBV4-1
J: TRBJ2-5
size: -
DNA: TGCGCCAGCAGCCAGAGGGACCTGGGGCGCGGGGCCCAGTACTTC
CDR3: CASSQRDLGRGAQYF

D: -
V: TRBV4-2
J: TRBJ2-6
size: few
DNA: TGTGCCAGCAGCCAGGGAGCGGAGCTTTTTTTTTCTGGGGCCAACGTCCTGACTTTC
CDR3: CASSQGAELFFSGANVLTF

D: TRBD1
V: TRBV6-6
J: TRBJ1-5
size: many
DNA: TGTGCCAGCAGTGAAAGGGCAGGGGGACATCAGCCCCAGCATTTT
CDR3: CASSERAGGHQPQHF

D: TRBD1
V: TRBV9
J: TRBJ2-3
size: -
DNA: TGTGCCAGCAGCCCCGGACAGGCTAGCACAGATACGCAGTATTTT
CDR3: CASSPGQASTDTQYF

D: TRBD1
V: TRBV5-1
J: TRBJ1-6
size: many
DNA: TGTGCCAGCAGCCGGACAGGGAATTCACCCCTCCACTTT
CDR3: CASSRTGNSPLHF

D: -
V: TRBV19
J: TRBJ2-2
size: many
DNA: TGTGCCACTTTATTAGGGACCGGGGAGCTGTTTTTT
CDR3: CATLLGTGELFF

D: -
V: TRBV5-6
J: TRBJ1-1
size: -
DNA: TGTGCCAGCAGCTCGGCGGGGGCTGAAGCTTTCTTT
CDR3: CASSSAGAEAFF

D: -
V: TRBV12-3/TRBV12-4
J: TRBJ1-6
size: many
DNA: TGTGCCAGCAGTTTAGTGGGGGGGCTTAGGTCACCCCTCCACTTT
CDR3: CASSLVGGLRSPLHF

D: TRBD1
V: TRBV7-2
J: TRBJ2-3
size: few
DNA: TGTGCCAGCAGCCCGGACAGGGTGGTCACAGATACGCAGTATTTT
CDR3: CASSPDRVVTDTQYF

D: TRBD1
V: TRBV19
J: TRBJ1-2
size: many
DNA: TGTGCCAGTAGTGGACAGGGTGCGGCTTATGGCTACACCTTC
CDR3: CASSGQGAAYGYTF

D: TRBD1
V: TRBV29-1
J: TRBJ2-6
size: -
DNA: TGCAGCGTCACATCCGGGACAGTGAAGGCCAACGTCCTGACTTTC
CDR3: CSVTSGTVKANVLTF

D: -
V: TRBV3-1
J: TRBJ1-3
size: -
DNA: TGTGCCAGCAGCCCCCTGGCCGGGACCTCGGGAAACACCATATATTTT
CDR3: CASSPLAGTSGNTIYF

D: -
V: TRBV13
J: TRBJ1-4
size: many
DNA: TGTGCCAGCAGCTTCGAGGGGAAGGGACTGTTTTTT
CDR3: CASSFEGKGLFF

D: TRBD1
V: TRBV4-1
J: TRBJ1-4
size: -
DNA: TGCGCCAGCAGCAAGGGACAGGCTAATGAAAAACTGTTTTTT
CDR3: CASSKGQANEKLFF

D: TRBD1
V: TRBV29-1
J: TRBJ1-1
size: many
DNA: TGCAGCGTTAACAGGGGGCTTGGAAACACTGAAGCTTTCTTT
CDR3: CSVNRGLGNTEAFF